The 13 T cell receptor beta chains presented below share a single source sample, sequenced in a study of tumor-infiltrating lymphocytes in oesophageal squamous cell carcinoma. TCRdb reprocessed the PCR reads via MiXCR and lists one record per CDR3 protein. Altogether approximately 11,000 distinct CDR3 sequences are present, under 60% being singletons, with the ten largest covering around 19%. The material sequenced was esophageal tumor tissue. All receptors come from a female donor with esophageal squamous cell carcinoma.

The rearrangement links TRBV29-1 to TRBJ2-4; D not certain. Germline V gives CDR1 SQVTM, CDR2 ANQGSEA. The CDR3 loop spans 14 amino acids. Between the trimmed V and J ends, which lost 5 bases and 0 bases, there was a span of 11 bases. The CDR3 protein is CSVTETLAKNIQYF. In DNA, the CDR3 is TGCAGCGTTACAGAGACCCTAGCCAAAAACATTCAGTACTTC.

The J gene is TRBJ2-5, the V gene TRBV7-6; D not resolved. Per the germline V gene, CDR1 is SGHVS and CDR2 is FNYEAQ. The CDR3 length is 14 residues. The V and J ends lost 5 bases and 5 bases respectively, with 15 bases between them. CDR3 bases: TGTGCCAGCAGCGCCCAAACGAATGCGGAGACCCAGTACTTC. This codes for CASSAQTNAETQYF.

This sequence joins TRBV7-3 and TRBJ2-3; D possibly uses TRBD1 or TRBD2 (6 bases each). This CDR3 spans 14 amino acids. From germline, CDR1 is SGHTA and CDR2 FQGTGA. V gave up 8 bases and J gave up 1 base, with 13 bases separating them. The CDR3 loop is CASSGASGTDTQYF. In DNA form, the CDR3 reads TGTGCCAGCTCGGGGGCTAGCGGCACAGATACGCAGTATTTT.

This clonotype appeared a few times. The chain carries TRBV7-2 and TRBJ2-7; 7 positions match TRBD1. Germline assignment: CDR1 SGHTA and CDR2 FQGNSA. V shed 5 bases and J 5 bases; nucleotides not matched to a gene: 9. CDR3 length equals 14 residues. CDR3 bases: TGTGCCAGCAGCCCCAAGGGGGCGGCCAACGAGCAGTACTTC. Its translation: CASSPKGAANEQYF.

Concerning this clonotype: One end of the junction varies from germline; a read error may be responsible. The rearrangement links TRBV7-6 to TRBJ2-1; maybe TRBD2 (6 bases). Germline CDR1 SGHVS, CDR2 FNYEAQ. The CDR3 is 13 residues long. DNA for the CDR3: TGTGCTAGCAGCCTCACCGGGACTGGGGAGCAGTTCTTC. It translates to CASSLTGTGEQFF.

The genes are TRBV27 and TRBJ2-2; D gene ambiguous. CDR1 and CDR2 (germline): MNHEY, SMNVEV (reference sequence). The CDR3 has 11 residues. The CDR3 spells CATWNTGELFF. The CDR3 DNA is TGTGCGACTTGGAACACCGGGGAGCTGTTTTTT.

The gene calls are TRBV7-9 and TRBJ2-5; a possible D gene is TRBD1 (5 bases). This CDR3 is 15 amino acids long. Trimming left V 6 bases short and J 4 bases short, with 18 bases between. The germline CDR1 and CDR2 sequences are SEHNR and FQNEAQ (reference sequence). The CDR3 protein is CASSYDSRPRETQYF. CDR3 in DNA: TGTGCCAGCAGTTACGACAGCCGGCCACGAGAGACCCAGTACTTC. Full variable domain (missing parts from reference TRBV7-9 and TRBJ2-5): DTGVSQNPRHKITKRGQNVTFRCDPISEHNRLYWYRQTLGQGPEFLTYFQNEAQLEKSRLLSDRFSAERPKGSFSTLEIQRTEQGDSAMYLCASSYDSRPRETQYFGPGTRLLVL.

Details on this clonotype: Mismatch with germline at one junction end may stem from a read error. This rearrangement joins TRBV7-6 to TRBJ2-7, with D perhaps being TRBD1 or TRBD2 (6 bases each). The CDR3 spans 14 residues. Germline-derived CDR1 and CDR2 are SGHVS and FNYEAQ. CDR3: CASSPGGGNHEQYF. DNA of the CDR3: TGTGCTAGCAGTCCCGGGGGCGGGAACCACGAGCAGTACTTC.

This chain uses TRBV7-6 with TRBJ2-3, with 13 bases lining up with TRBD2. This CDR3 spans 17 amino acids. The V and J ends lost 4 bases and 2 bases, in that order; junction bases with no gene match: 6. Germline V gives CDR1 SGHVS, CDR2 FNYEAQ. CDR3 sequence reads: CASSSSGTSGVTDTQYF. The CDR3 nucleotides are TGTGCCAGCAGCTCCTCCGGGACTAGCGGGGTCACAGATACGCAGTATTTT.

The chain uses TRBV6-1 and TRBJ2-5; tentatively, D is TRBD2 (5 bases). CDR3 size: 13 residues. Germline CDR1 MNHNS, CDR2 SASEGT. V was pared by 7 bases and J by 5 bases, with 14 bases between. As DNA, the CDR3 is TGTGCCAGCATTCGAGCGGTCGGGGAGACCCAGTACTTC. Amino acid sequence: CASIRAVGETQYF.

This clonotype was detected a few times. V is TRBV7-9 and J is TRBJ2-4; the D is unclear. The DNA end is a closer match to TRBJ2-7, so the J assignment may be wrong. The CDR3 length is 12 residues. Germline CDR1 is SEHNR and CDR2 is FQNEAQ (reference sequence). The CDR3 region is CASSTSNYEQYF. In nucleotides, the CDR3 is TGTGCCAGCAGCACATCAAACTACGAGCAGTACTTC.

In this sample, this clonotype turned up many times. The chain has TRBV5-4 and TRBJ1-1, with 7 nucleotides matching TRBD1. J gave up 0 bases and V 3 bases, and 2 bases lay outside the gene matches. The CDR3 contains 14 residues. CDR1 SGHNT and CDR2 YYREEE come from the germline V gene (reference sequence). The CDR3 region is CASSSGQVNTEAFF. DNA of the CDR3: TGTGCCAGCAGCTCCGGACAGGTGAACACTGAAGCTTTCTTT.

This clonotype was seen just once. The V and J genes are TRBV12-3 or TRBV12-4 and TRBJ1-2; D is unresolved. This CDR3 is built from 13 residues. With 6 bases removed from V and 3 bases from J, the gap between germline ends came to 11 bases. In nucleotides, the CDR3 is TGTGCCAGCAGGCCTACGGGGTACTATGGCTACACCTTC. It specifies CASRPTGYYGYTF.